The entry below gives a single TCR beta chain sequence along with its context. The sample comes from a study of blood T cell repertoires in COVID-19. The CDR3 is 14 amino acids. With 4 bases removed from V and 4 bases from J, the gap between germline ends came to 13 bases. The germline V gene encodes CDR1 MNHEY and CDR2 SMNVEV (reference sequence). Sequencing used immunoSEQ multiplex PCR; TCRdb keeps in-frame clones, though not all of them. The sample has 310,000 or so clones, about 93% seen once. The J gene is TRBJ1-1, the V gene TRBV27; D not resolved. The sample comprised PBMCs or T cells enriched from blood (not recorded which). The TCR originated in a woman under 40 who had recovered from COVID-19. CDR3 in DNA: TGTGCCAGCAGTTGGGCCAGAGGGCTCACTGAAGCTTTCTTT. Amino acid sequence: CASSWARGLTEAFF.